This T cell receptor beta chain emerged from a study of cytomegalovirus exposure and HLA in healthy donors. V dropped 5 bases and J dropped 0 bases, with 9 bases sitting between them. Germline-derived CDR1 and CDR2 are SEHNR and FQNEAQ (reference sequence). The CDR3 contains 14 residues. Libraries were prepared by immunoSEQ multiplex PCR; TCRdb keeps only in-frame clonotypes and omits some of them. This sample has 110,000 or so clones; roughly 90% occur once, and the top ten carry about 2%. Comment on this clone: Antigen unknown.

Study results and limitations: There were some 150 TCR beta chains listed as cytomegalovirus-associated. Through in vitro validation, three CMV-associated chains were shown to be specific for CMV antigens.

The clonotype was recovered from a woman aged 18-29 years in good health and CMV-seronegative. The rearrangement joins TRBV7-9 to TRBJ2-3, with D hard to call. The sample taken for sequencing was PBMCs. CDR3 protein: CASSPYSSTDTQYF. CDR3 sequence (DNA): TGTGCCAGCAGCCCATACAGCAGCACAGATACGCAGTATTTT.